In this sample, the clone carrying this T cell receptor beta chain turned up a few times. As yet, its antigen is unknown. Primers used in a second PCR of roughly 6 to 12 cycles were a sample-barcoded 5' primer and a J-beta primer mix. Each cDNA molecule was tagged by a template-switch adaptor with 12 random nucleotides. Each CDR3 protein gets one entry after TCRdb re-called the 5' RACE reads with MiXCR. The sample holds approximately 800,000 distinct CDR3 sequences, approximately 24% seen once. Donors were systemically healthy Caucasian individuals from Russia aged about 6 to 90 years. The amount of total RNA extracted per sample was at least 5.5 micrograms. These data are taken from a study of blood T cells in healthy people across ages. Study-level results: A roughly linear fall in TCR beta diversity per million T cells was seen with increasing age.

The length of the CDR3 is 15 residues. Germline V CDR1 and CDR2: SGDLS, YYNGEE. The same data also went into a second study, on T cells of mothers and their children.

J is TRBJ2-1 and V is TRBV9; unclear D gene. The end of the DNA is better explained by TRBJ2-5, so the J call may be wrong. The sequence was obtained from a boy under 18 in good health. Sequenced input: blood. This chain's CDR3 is CASSVFPTSRETQYF. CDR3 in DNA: TGTGCCAGCAGCGTATTTCCAACCTCCCGAGAGACCCAGTACTTC.